The entry below gives a single TCR beta chain sequence along with its context. This specimen belongs to a study of blood T cell repertoires in COVID-19. Study summary: Samples representing acute and convalescent COVID-19 were sourced from the United States, Italy and Spain. PBMCs, B-cell-depleted T cells, or T cells were the source of the cDNA or gDNA that made up the material.

V lost 1 base and J lost 2, with 13 bases in between. The germline V gene encodes CDR1 SGHKS and CDR2 YYEKEE (reference sequence). The CDR3 loop spans 15 amino acids. The assay was immunoSEQ multiplex PCR, and TCRdb's table has in-frame clones only and misses some. The sample has around 230,000 clones; around 86% are singletons. The sequenced material came from peripheral blood. The V gene is TRBV5-5, the J gene TRBJ2-7; D is unclear. This clonotype was obtained from a man aged 25-40 years who had recovered from COVID-19. As DNA, the CDR3 is TGTGCCAGCAGCTTGATCTTCGCGCAGGCCTACGAGCAGTACTTC. Encoded protein: CASSLIFAQAYEQYF.